Listed below are T cell receptor beta chains from one sample, sequenced in a study of blood T cell repertoires in COVID-19. Only in-frame clones appear in the TCRdb table, and some are missing; sequencing was by immunoSEQ multiplex PCR. The data show roughly 380,000 clones, roughly 85% seen once. Sequenced input: peripheral blood. These receptors were collected from a woman between 18 and 29 years old with acute or convalescent COVID-19. Each CDR3 is given with its conserved first and last residue. A D gene is named only where the DNA matches it firmly. The listing skips clone size in some rows; elsewhere it reads once, few, many or a size class.

CASSPAGSNTIYF,TGTGCCAGCAGTCCTGCAGGCAGCAACACCATATATTTT,-,TRBJ1-3,TRBV27,-
CASSPYRGLSSYEQYF,TGTGCCAGCAGCCCTTACAGGGGGCTTAGTTCCTACGAGCAGTACTTC,few,TRBJ2-7,TRBV7-9,TRBD1
CASLTQAYGTIYF,TGTGCCAGCCTTACTCAGGCCTACGGCACCATATATTTT,-,TRBJ1-3,TRBV28,-
CASSLMLGNTEAFF,TGTGCCAGCAGCTTAATGCTCGGGAACACTGAAGCTTTCTTT,-,TRBJ1-1,TRBV7-2,-
CASSVVGTGDETQYF,TGTGCCAGCAGCGTAGTTGGGACAGGGGATGAGACCCAGTACTTC,-,TRBJ2-5,TRBV9,TRBD1
CAISMRAVEDTQYF,TGTGCCATCAGTATGCGAGCGGTCGAAGATACGCAGTATTTT,once,TRBJ2-3,TRBV10-3,-
CATAPQGVGTDTQYF,TGTGCCACCGCCCCGCAGGGGGTCGGCACAGATACGCAGTATTTT,-,TRBJ2-3,TRBV6-5,TRBD1
CASRKAGGPMYTQYF,TGTGCCAGCAGGAAAGCGGGGGGGCCGATGTATACGCAGTATTTT,-,TRBJ2-3,TRBV2,TRBD2
CSVEYQGDYGYTF,TGCAGCGTTGAATACCAGGGGGACTATGGCTACACCTTC,-,TRBJ1-2,TRBV29-1,TRBD1
CASSPRVAGGLGTEAFF,TGTGCCAGCAGCCCCCGGGTGGCAGGGGGCTTAGGCACTGAAGCTTTCTTT,-,TRBJ1-1,TRBV7-2,TRBD1
CASSLNSGYNEQFF,TGTGCCAGCAGCTTAAATAGCGGCTACAATGAGCAGTTCTTC,-,TRBJ2-1,TRBV7-3,-
CASSPYPGSNQPQHF,TGCGCCAGCAGCCCATATCCGGGGAGCAATCAGCCCCAGCATTTT,-,TRBJ1-5,TRBV5-1,-
CASSLGTGGASNEKLFF,TGTGCCAGCAGCTTAGGGACAGGGGGCGCATCTAATGAAAAACTGTTTTTT,-,TRBJ1-4,TRBV7-9,TRBD1
CASSVGRGGNTEAFF,TGTGCCAGCAGTGTAGGCCGAGGGGGGAACACTGAAGCTTTCTTT,-,TRBJ1-1,TRBV2,-
CATSDLGQGAGSNYGYTF,TGTGCCACCAGTGATTTGGGACAGGGCGCCGGCTCTAACTATGGCTACACCTTC,-,TRBJ1-2,TRBV24-1,TRBD1
CSVEDPDGNYEQYF,TGCAGCGTTGAAGATCCTGACGGGAACTACGAGCAGTACTTC,once,TRBJ2-7,TRBV29-1,-
CASSSGGTGREKLFF,TGTGCCAGCAGTTCGGGGGGGACAGGGAGAGAAAAACTGTTTTTT,-,TRBJ1-4,TRBV6-5,TRBD1
CASHSAGGTQYF,TGTGCCAGCCATTCGGCAGGGGGTACGCAGTATTTT,-,TRBJ2-3,TRBV2,TRBD1
CASRTGYPDTQYF,TGTGCCAGCAGGACAGGGTACCCAGATACGCAGTATTTT,once,TRBJ2-3,TRBV6-5,TRBD1
CASSLVIASIPKAQYF,TGCGCCAGCAGCTTGGTAATAGCGAGTATACCAAAGGCCCAGTACTTC,-,TRBJ2-5,TRBV5-1,-
CASSRLAGPDTQYF,TGTGCCAGCAGTCGACTAGCGGGACCTGATACGCAGTATTTT,-,TRBJ2-3,TRBV28,TRBD2
CASSEVRLSFPHEQYF,TGTGCCAGCAGTGAAGTGAGACTGTCCTTTCCCCACGAGCAGTACTTC,-,TRBJ2-7,TRBV6-1,-
CAARLAGVSEQYF,TGTGCCGCTCGACTAGCGGGAGTATCCGAGCAGTACTTC,-,TRBJ2-7,TRBV10-3,TRBD2
CASSEALMGQGLSGEKLFF,TGTGCCAGCAGTGAAGCGCTTATGGGACAGGGGTTGTCTGGGGAAAAACTGTTTTTT,-,TRBJ1-4,TRBV2,TRBD1
CAISESGQETYEQYF,TGTGCCATCAGTGAGTCGGGACAGGAAACCTACGAGCAGTACTTC,-,TRBJ2-7,TRBV10-3,TRBD1
CASRADYQRDNEQFF,TGTGCCAGCAGAGCCGACTACCAGAGGGACAATGAGCAGTTCTTC,-,TRBJ2-1,TRBV7-2,-
CASSQEDRGGNTIYF,TGTGCCAGCAGCCAGGAGGACAGGGGAGGAAACACCATATATTTT,once,TRBJ1-3,TRBV14,TRBD1
CATSDPQGDRTDTQYF,TGTGCCACCAGTGACCCCCAAGGAGACAGAACAGATACGCAGTATTTT,-,TRBJ2-3,TRBV24-1,-
CASSHGQGEWAIYF,TGTGCCAGCAGCCACGGACAGGGGGAATGGGCCATATATTTT,-,TRBJ1-3,TRBV4-2,TRBD1
CASPPRGLWVEGYTF,TGTGCCAGTCCCCCCAGGGGGTTGTGGGTCGAGGGCTACACCTTC,-,TRBJ1-2,TRBV3-1/TRBV3-2,TRBD1
CASSEWGEGRGYSNQPQHF,TGTGCCAGCAGTGAATGGGGGGAGGGCCGAGGGTATAGCAATCAGCCCCAGCATTTT,-,TRBJ1-5,TRBV6-1,-
CASSEAMTGARWYGYTF,TGTGCCAGCAGTGAAGCTATGACAGGGGCGCGGTGGTATGGCTACACCTTC,-,TRBJ1-2,TRBV6-1,TRBD1
CASVRVYNSPLHF,TGTGCCAGTGTCAGGGTGTATAATTCACCCCTCCACTTT,-,TRBJ1-6,TRBV2,-
CAISENAGSNQPQHF,TGTGCCATCAGTGAAAACGCAGGGAGCAATCAGCCCCAGCATTTT,-,TRBJ1-5,TRBV10-3,-
CASSPVRGEGGELFF,TGTGCCAGCAGCCCCGTGCGTGGAGAGGGCGGGGAGCTGTTTTTT,once,TRBJ2-2,TRBV5-4,-
CASNPGQGYQETQYF,TGTGCCAGCAATCCGGGACAGGGGTACCAAGAGACCCAGTACTTC,-,TRBJ2-5,TRBV28,TRBD1
CASSPGGALAERDSDTQYF,TGTGCCAGCAGCCCCGGAGGGGCCTTAGCGGAGAGGGATTCGGATACGCAGTATTTT,-,TRBJ2-3,TRBV14,-
CASSVNPYEQYF,TGTGCCAGCAGTGTTAATCCCTACGAGCAGTACTTC,-,TRBJ2-7,TRBV2,-
CASSLLGVHNEQFF,TGTGCCAGCAGTCTCCTCGGGGTTCACAATGAGCAGTTCTTC,once,TRBJ2-1,TRBV28,-
CASRPGTASGNTIYF,TGCGCCAGCAGACCCGGGACAGCCTCTGGAAACACCATATATTTT,-,TRBJ1-3,TRBV5-1,TRBD1
CASTAGDATNEKLFF,TGCGCCAGCACGGCGGGAGATGCAACTAATGAAAAACTGTTTTTT,-,TRBJ1-4,TRBV5-1,-
CASSDGQDGYTF,TGTGCCAGCAGCGACGGACAGGATGGCTACACCTTC,-,TRBJ1-2,TRBV7-3,TRBD1
CASSEQGGLTDTQYF,TGTGCCAGCAGCGAACAGGGAGGGCTCACAGATACGCAGTATTTT,few,TRBJ2-3,TRBV27,-
CASSLVISTEAFF,TGCGCCAGCAGCCTAGTCATTAGCACTGAAGCTTTCTTT,-,TRBJ1-1,TRBV4-1,-
CASSVGSQGNSPLHF,TGTGCCAGCAGCGTAGGATCACAGGGGAATTCACCCCTCCACTTT,-,TRBJ1-6,TRBV9,TRBD1
CATSDSTGASTDTQYF,TGTGCCACCAGTGATTCGACAGGGGCCAGCACAGATACGCAGTATTTT,-,TRBJ2-3,TRBV24-1,TRBD1
CASRRRDTVSNTQYF,TGTGCCAGCAGACGACGGGACACGGTCTCGAATACGCAGTATTTT,once,TRBJ2-3,TRBV6-5,-